The next 6 T cell receptor beta chains were all read from a single sample in a study of T cells in localized non-small cell lung cancer. Sequencing used immunoSEQ multiplex PCR; TCRdb keeps in-frame clones, though not all of them. The sample has some 2,700 clones; 26% are singletons. The sequencing used lung tumor tissue, collected before any cancer treatment. Receptors were obtained from a female donor over 55 with stage I lung adenocarcinoma.

This rearrangement joins TRBV7-2 to TRBJ1-1; D perhaps matches TRBD1 (6 bases). The germline CDR1 and CDR2 sequences are SGHTA and FQGNSA. CDR3 size: 13 residues. The V gene lost 3 bases and the J gene lost 8 bases, with 13 bases spanning the gap. The DNA of the CDR3 is TGTGCCAGCAGCTTTATACGAGGGGGGGAAGCTTTCTTT. Protein: CASSFIRGGEAFF.

The V call is TRBV30, the J call TRBJ1-2; D gene ambiguous. Germline loops: CDR1 GTSNPN, CDR2 SVGIG (reference sequence). The ends were cut back, 3 bases at V and 3 bases at J, with 17 bases in the middle. The CDR3 consists of 15 residues. The CDR3 loop is CAWRETVSPYYGYTF. DNA for the CDR3: TGTGCCTGGAGGGAAACAGTCTCACCCTACTATGGCTACACCTTC.

The chain employs TRBV28 and TRBJ1-3; the D gene is possibly TRBD1 (5 bases). CDR3 length equals 15 residues. V shed 3 bases and J shed 1 base, with 10 bases lying between them. Germline CDR1 and CDR2: MDHEN and SYDVKM. CDR3 in amino acids: CASSFLGVSGNTIYF. As DNA, the CDR3 is TGTGCCAGCAGTTTTTTGGGGGTGTCTGGAAACACCATATATTTT.

V and J are TRBV18 and TRBJ1-2; D may be TRBD1 (6 bases). Germline V lookup: CDR1 KGHSH, CDR2 LQKENI. This CDR3 contains 12 residues. V lost 2 bases and J 12 bases, leaving 13 bases between the germline ends. CDR3 region: CASSPTGQHDTF. The DNA for the CDR3 is TGTGCCAGCTCACCAACAGGGCAGCATGACACCTTC.

The chain recombines TRBV12-5 with TRBJ2-7; TRBD2 agrees at 12 bases. J gave up 4 bases and V 5 bases, and 15 bases lay outside the gene matches. The germline CDR1 and CDR2 sequences are LGHNT and FRNRAP. CDR3 length: 18 amino acids. CDR3 nucleotides: TGTGCTAGTGGTATTCCGACTAGCGGGAGATTAGGGTCGTACGAGCAGTACTTC. This encodes CASGIPTSGRLGSYEQYF.

In this sample, this clone is medium-sized. The chain combines TRBV6-8 with TRBJ1-6; 7 bases fit TRBD1. V trimming: 11 bases; J trimming: 3 bases; junction bases outside the gene matches: 4. The CDR3 spans 13 residues. Germline assignment: CDR1 MNHGY and CDR2 SAAAGT. This CDR3 reads CAGRDSYNSPLHF. For the CDR3, the DNA is TGTGCCGGCCGGGACAGCTATAATTCACCCCTCCACTTT.